This TCR beta chain was profiled in a study of CD8 T cells in ankylosing spondylitis. Study-wide results and limits: Characteristic of ankylosing spondylitis blood, it appeared, was a TCR beta motif comprising fewer than 10 highly homologous variants. Reactive arthritis synovial fluid and blood previously showed some of these motif variants. Disease-linked clones reportedly concentrated significantly in matched ankylosing spondylitis synovial fluid.

CDR3 length: 13 amino acids. Between the trimmed V and J ends, which lost 8 bases and 3 bases, there was a span of 12 bases. Making use of molecular barcodes, quantitative 5'-RACE generated TCR beta libraries. TCRdb re-derived calls from the 5' RACE reads in MiXCR, one entry per CDR3 protein. This table holds about 130,000 distinct CDR3 sequences, 7.3% found once. This clonotype was counted many times. What it recognizes is unknown. V is TRBV12-3 or TRBV12-4 and J is TRBJ2-3; no reliable D call. Material: blood, either unsorted or a sorted T cell fraction (not recorded which). This TCR was sampled from a female donor with ankylosing spondylitis or in good health (not recorded which). The CDR3 reads CASVPQGTDTQYF. In DNA form, the CDR3 reads TGTGCCAGCGTCCCGCAAGGTACAGATACGCAGTATTTT.